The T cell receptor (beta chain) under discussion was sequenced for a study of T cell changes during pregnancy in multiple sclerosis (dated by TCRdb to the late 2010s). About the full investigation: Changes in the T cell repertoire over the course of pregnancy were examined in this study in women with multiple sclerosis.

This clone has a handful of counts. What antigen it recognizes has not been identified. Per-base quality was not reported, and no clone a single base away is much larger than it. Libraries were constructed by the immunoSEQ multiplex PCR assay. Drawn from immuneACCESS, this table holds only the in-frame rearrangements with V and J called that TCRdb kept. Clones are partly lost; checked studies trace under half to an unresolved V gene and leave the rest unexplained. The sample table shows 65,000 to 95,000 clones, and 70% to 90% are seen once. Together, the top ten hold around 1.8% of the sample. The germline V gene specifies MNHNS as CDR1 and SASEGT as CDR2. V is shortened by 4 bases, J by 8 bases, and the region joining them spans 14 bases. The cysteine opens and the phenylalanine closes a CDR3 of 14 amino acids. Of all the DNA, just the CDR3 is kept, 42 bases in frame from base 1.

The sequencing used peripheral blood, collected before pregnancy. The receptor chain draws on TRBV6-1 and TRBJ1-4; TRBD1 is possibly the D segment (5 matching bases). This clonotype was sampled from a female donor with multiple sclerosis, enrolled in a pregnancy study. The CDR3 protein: CASSGRGRAEKLFF. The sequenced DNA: TGTGCCAGCAGTGGGAGGGGCAGGGCAGAAAAACTGTTTTTT.